Listed below are T cell receptor beta chains from one sample, sequenced in a study of blood T cell repertoires in COVID-19. Assay used: immunoSEQ multiplex PCR; TCRdb lists only in-frame clones, some missing. This sample has some 80,000 clones, with about 88% found just once. Sequencing was performed on peripheral blood. The source is a human donor in a cohort sampled during active COVID-19. CDR3s include the opening cysteine and the closing phenylalanine or tryptophan. A D gene is named only where the DNA matches it firmly. Size tells how often a clone was seen (once, few, many) or the class of an expanded clone, and some rows leave it out.

TRBD2	NA	TRBV25-1	TRBJ2-3	TGTGCCAGCAGGGGAAGAAGGGAGGGGTTTGATACGCAGTATTTT	CASRGRREGFDTQYF
TRBD1	many	TRBV27	TRBJ1-6	TGTGCCAGCAGTTTATTGACAGGGGTAAATTCACCCCTCCACTTT	CASSLLTGVNSPLHF
NA	NA	TRBV7-2	TRBJ1-2	TGTGCCAGCAGCGCCGGGTCCTCCTATGGCTACACCTTC	CASSAGSSYGYTF
TRBD1	NA	TRBV5-1	TRBJ1-3	TGCGCCAGCCGTCGAACAGGGGATATAGGAAACACCATATATTTT	CASRRTGDIGNTIYF
TRBD2	NA	TRBV7-2	TRBJ2-5	TGTGCCAGCAGCTCGACTAGCGGGGGGATCCAAGAGACCCAGTACTTC	CASSSTSGGIQETQYF
TRBD1	NA	TRBV24-1	TRBJ1-5	TGTGCCACCAGTGACAGGACAGGGATGGATCAGCCCCAGCATTTT	CATSDRTGMDQPQHF
NA	NA	TRBV19	TRBJ2-5	TGTGCCAGTAGTGTCACCGGGGTCTGGGAGACCCAGTACTTC	CASSVTGVWETQYF
NA	NA	TRBV11-3	TRBJ2-1	TGTGCCAGCAGCTTAAAAAGCGGGTTCGAGCAGTTCTTC	CASSLKSGFEQFF
TRBD1	once	TRBV5-5	TRBJ2-1	TGTGCCAGCATTCGGGACGGGACAGGGTCTGGCGGGAACAATGAGCAGTTCTTC	CASIRDGTGSGGNNEQFF
NA	NA	TRBV15	TRBJ2-7	TGTGCCACCAGTCCGGACACCCAGTCTTACGAGCAGTACTTC	CATSPDTQSYEQYF
NA	NA	TRBV28	TRBJ2-1	TGTGCCAGCAGTCAGGGACAACATGAGCAGTTCTTC	CASSQGQHEQFF
TRBD2	NA	TRBV5-4	TRBJ2-2	TGTGCCAGCAGCTTTAGCGGGAGCTACACCGGGGAGCTGTTTTTT	CASSFSGSYTGELFF
NA	NA	TRBV5-1	TRBJ1-1	TGCGCCAGCAGCTTACAGGGTATGAACACTGAAGCTTTCTTT	CASSLQGMNTEAFF
NA	NA	TRBV18	TRBJ1-2	TGTGCCAGCTCACTCCGAGGTGCAGCAGCTAGCTATGGCTACACCTTC	CASSLRGAAASYGYTF
TRBD1	NA	TRBV4-1	TRBJ2-3	TGCGCCAGCAGCCACTACTTGGACAGGGGATTAAAGGATACGCAGTATTTT	CASSHYLDRGLKDTQYF
TRBD2	once	TRBV19	TRBJ2-1	TGTGCCAGTAGTATAGTGGCTAGCGGGAGATCCTACAATGAGCAGTTCTTC	CASSIVASGRSYNEQFF
TRBD2	NA	TRBV7-9	TRBJ2-5	TGTGCCAGCGGACTAGCGGGGTCGGAGACCCAGTACTTC	CASGLAGSETQYF
NA	NA	TRBV7-9	TRBJ2-5	TGTGCCAGCAGCTTATCGGCAGGGATGGGAGAGACCCAGTACTTC	CASSLSAGMGETQYF
NA	NA	TRBV18	TRBJ1-1	TGTGCCAGCTCACCACCGGGGGGGGGTATTAAAGCTTTCTTT	CASSPPGGGIKAFF
TRBD1	NA	TRBV4-1	TRBJ2-7	TGCGCCAGCAGCCAAGATCGGCACAGGGGGCGCGAGCAGTACTTC	CASSQDRHRGREQYF
TRBD2	NA	TRBV27	TRBJ2-3	TGTGCCAGCAGTTTAAAAGGACTAGCGCGCGGCACAGATACGCAGTATTTT	CASSLKGLARGTDTQYF
TRBD1	NA	TRBV29-1	TRBJ1-5	TGCAGCGTTGCCGGACAGGGGGCCCAGCCCCAGCATTTT	CSVAGQGAQPQHF
NA	NA	TRBV2	TRBJ1-4	TGTGCCAGCGGGCAGGGGTGGGAAAAACTGTTTTTT	CASGQGWEKLFF
NA	many	TRBV5-1	TRBJ2-5	TGCGCCAGCAGCTTCCAGGCCCAAGAGACCCAGTACTTC	CASSFQAQETQYF
NA	NA	TRBV9	TRBJ1-1	TGTGCCAGCAGCGTAACTACAGGGAACACTGAAGCTTTCTTT	CASSVTTGNTEAFF
TRBD1	NA	TRBV30	TRBJ1-1	TGTGCCTGGAGTGTCCGGACAGGGCTAAAGAACACTGAAGCTTTCTTT	CAWSVRTGLKNTEAFF
TRBD1	NA	TRBV9	TRBJ1-1	TGTGCCAGCAGCGAGGGACAGGGACACACTGAAGCTTTCTTT	CASSEGQGHTEAFF
TRBD1	NA	TRBV10-3	TRBJ2-3	TGTGCCATCTACAATGGAGGGTCGGCAGGGGGCTTCGGAGATACGCAGTATTTT	CAIYNGGSAGGFGDTQYF
NA	NA	TRBV4-3	TRBJ2-3	TGCGCCAGCAGCCAAGTGACAGCCAGGGATGATACGCAGTATTTT	CASSQVTARDDTQYF
TRBD2	NA	TRBV4-1	TRBJ2-1	TGCGCCAGCAGCCGAGGTCTAGCGGGAGCCAATGAGCAGTTCTTC	CASSRGLAGANEQFF
TRBD1	NA	TRBV6-1	TRBJ2-7	TGTGCCAGCAGTGAAGCAGGGACAGGGCAAAGACGGTTCTACGAGCAGTACTTC	CASSEAGTGQRRFYEQYF
TRBD1	once	TRBV6-5	TRBJ2-7	TGTGCCAGCAGGGAGGGGACAGGGCGGAAGGATGAGCAGTACTTC	CASREGTGRKDEQYF
NA	once	TRBV24-1	TRBJ2-7	TGTGCCACCAGTTCGGGGGTTGGAGGTGGCTACGAGCAGTACTTC	CATSSGVGGGYEQYF
TRBD1	NA	TRBV6-5	TRBJ1-4	TGTGCCAGCAGTTACGGGGGACAGGGGTATGAAAAACTGTTTTTT	CASSYGGQGYEKLFF
NA	NA	TRBV27	TRBJ2-2	TGTGCCATTTCGGACTGGAACACCGGGGAGCTGTTTTTT	CAISDWNTGELFF
NA	NA	TRBV15	TRBJ2-7	TGTGCCACCACCCAGGACAGAGGTTTTTACGAGCAGTACTTC	CATTQDRGFYEQYF
TRBD1	NA	TRBV9	TRBJ1-3	TGTGCCAGCAGCGCCCATGACAGGGGCGAAAACACCATATATTTT	CASSAHDRGENTIYF
NA	once	TRBV12-3/TRBV12-4	TRBJ1-6	TGTGCCAGCAGATGGGCTGCAGGACCCCTCCACTTT	CASRWAAGPLHF
NA	NA	TRBV4-1	TRBJ1-5	TGCGCCAGCAGCCAAGGTTTCGCCCCCAGGGATGGTCAGCCCCAGCATTTT	CASSQGFAPRDGQPQHF
TRBD1	once	TRBV5-1	TRBJ2-7	TGCGCCAGCAGCGTGAGGGACAGGGCATCCTACGAGCAGTACTTC	CASSVRDRASYEQYF